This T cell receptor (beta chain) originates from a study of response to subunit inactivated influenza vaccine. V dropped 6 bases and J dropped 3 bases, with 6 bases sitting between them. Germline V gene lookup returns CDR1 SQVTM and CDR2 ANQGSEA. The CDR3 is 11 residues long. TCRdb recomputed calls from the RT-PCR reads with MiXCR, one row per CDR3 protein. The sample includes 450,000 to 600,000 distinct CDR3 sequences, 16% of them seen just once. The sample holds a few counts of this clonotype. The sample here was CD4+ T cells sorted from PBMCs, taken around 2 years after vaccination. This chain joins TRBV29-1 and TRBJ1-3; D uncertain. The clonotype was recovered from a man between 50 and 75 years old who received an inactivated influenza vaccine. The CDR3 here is CSVVHGNTIYF. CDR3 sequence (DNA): TGCAGCGTGGTCCATGGAAACACCATATATTTT.